This passage covers 21 T cell receptor beta chains from one sample sequenced in a study of blood T cell repertoires in COVID-19. This table comes from immunoSEQ multiplex PCR, and its TCRdb copy is limited to in-frame clones, with some not included. The sample has about 280,000 clones; about nine tenths are singletons. Sample: peripheral blood. The source is a woman in her thirties with active or convalescent COVID-19.

The rearrangement uses TRBV3-1 (or the pseudogene TRBV3-2) and TRBJ2-1, with 10 bases lining up with TRBD2. Unmatched junction bases numbered 8, after V lost 4 bases and J lost 5 bases. The CDR3 is made up of 16 amino acids. From germline, CDR1 is LGHDT and CDR2 YNNKEL (reference sequence). The CDR3 loop is CASSPLTSGANNEQFF. CDR3 bases: TGTGCCAGCAGCCCCCTAACTAGCGGGGCAAACAATGAGCAGTTCTTC.

This chain joins TRBV28 and TRBJ1-4; perhaps TRBD1 as D (6 bases). Trimming shortened V by 5 bases and J by 7 bases, and 17 bases separated the two germline ends. This CDR3 spans 15 amino acids. Germline values: CDR1 MDHEN, CDR2 SYDVKM. The CDR3 bases are TGTGCCAGCAGTACCCCCGAGACAGGAGGTGAAAAACTGTTTTTT. It is translated as CASSTPETGGEKLFF.

This chain uses TRBV19 with TRBJ1-5; 11 nucleotides match TRBD1. The CDR3 is 18 amino acids. V gave up 4 bases and J gave up 4 bases; unmatched junction bases: 12. CDR1 is LNHDA, CDR2 SQIVND, per germline (reference sequence). CDR3 DNA sequence: TGTGCCAGTAGTACCCAGATAACCCGGGACAGGGGGAATCAGCCCCAGCATTTT. As protein: CASSTQITRDRGNQPQHF.

The chain carries TRBV5-6 and TRBJ1-2; D call uncertain. The germline gives CDR1 SGHDT, CDR2 YYEEEE. The V gene lost 3 bases and the J gene lost 8 bases, with 11 bases spanning the gap. The CDR3 is 12 residues long. CDR3: CASSWAGGGYTF. DNA for the CDR3: TGTGCCAGCAGCTGGGCAGGTGGGGGCTACACCTTC.

The chain combines TRBV27 with TRBJ1-6; D call uncertain. Per germline, CDR1 MNHEY and CDR2 SMNVEV (reference sequence). The germline V and J ends were trimmed by 6 bases and 6 bases, with 15 bases remaining between them. The CDR3 runs 15 residues. CDR3 in DNA: TGTGCCAGCAGAACTACTTCGGGGTTTAATTCACCCCTCCACTTT. It translates to CASRTTSGFNSPLHF.

The chain combines TRBV29-1 with TRBJ1-3, with D possibly matching TRBD1 (6 bases). CDR1 and CDR2 (germline): SQVTM, ANQGSEA. The CDR3 is 13 residues long. Trimming stripped 6 bases from V and 0 bases from J, with 9 bases between. CDR3 amino acids: CSVEDSSGNTIYF. CDR3 DNA sequence: TGCAGCGTCGAGGACAGCTCTGGAAACACCATATATTTT.

The chain links TRBV5-4 to TRBJ2-2, with 9 bases fitting TRBD1. Germline V lookup: CDR1 SGHNT, CDR2 YYREEE (reference sequence). The V and J ends lost 0 bases and 1 base, in that order; junction bases with no gene match: 1. The CDR3 totals 16 residues. The CDR3 sequence is CASSLEGQGNTGELFF. CDR3 coding DNA: TGTGCCAGCAGCTTGGAGGGACAGGGGAACACCGGGGAGCTGTTTTTT.

The rearrangement uses TRBV7-2 and TRBJ1-5, with 8 bases aligning to TRBD1. J was trimmed by 2 bases and V by 5 bases; bases with no gene match: 2. The CDR3 runs 14 residues. CDR1 is SGHTA and CDR2 is FQGNSA in the germline V gene. In DNA, the CDR3 is TGTGCCAGCAGCCCGACAGGGGGCAATCAGCCCCAGCATTTT. Its protein product is CASSPTGGNQPQHF.

The genes are TRBV25-1 and TRBJ2-5; tentatively, D is TRBD1 (6 bases). CDR3 length: 14 amino acids. V dropped 2 bases and J dropped 3 bases, with 10 bases sitting between them. CDR1 is MGHDK and CDR2 is SYGVNS in the germline V gene. Written as DNA, the CDR3 is TGTGCCAGCAGTGAAGCAGGGGCAGAAGAGACCCAGTACTTC. Translating gives CASSEAGAEETQYF. Full variable domain (remainder filled in from reference TRBV25-1 and TRBJ2-5): EADIYQTPRYLVIGTGKKITLECSQTMGHDKMYWYQQDPGMELHLIHYSYGVNSTEKGDLSSESTVSRIRTEHFPLTLESARPSHTSQYLCASSEAGAEETQYFGPGTRLLVL.

CDR3 sequence (DNA): TGTGCCAGCAGTCCCGGTCGAGGGACTAGCGGTGTGTACTTC. Translation gives CASSPGRGTSGVYF. The rearrangement joins TRBV28 to TRBJ2-7; 11 positions agree with TRBD2. Germline CDR1 reads MDHEN; CDR2 reads SYDVKM. Trimming removed 5 bases from V and 12 bases from J; junction bases left unmatched: 12. The CDR3 consists of 14 residues.

The V gene is TRBV4-1, the J gene TRBJ2-7, with 7 bases that match TRBD2. V trimming: 2 bases; J trimming: 2 bases; junction bases outside the gene matches: 0. Germline loops: CDR1 MGHRA, CDR2 YSYEKL. This CDR3 comprises 13 residues. CDR3 nucleotides: TGCGCCAGCAGCCAACGGGAGGCCTACGAGCAGTACTTC. Translating gives CASSQREAYEQYF.

The rearrangement joins TRBV6-2 or TRBV6-3 to TRBJ2-3, with 9 bases fitting TRBD2. Germline CDR1 is MNHEY and CDR2 is SVGEGT. The trim removed 2 bases at V and 4 bases at J, leaving 10 bases unmatched. This CDR3 has 17 amino acids. CDR3 DNA: TGTGCCAGCAGTTACCCCATGGCTAGCGGGAACTCAGATACGCAGTATTTT. Its protein product is CASSYPMASGNSDTQYF.

The chain has TRBV6-2 or TRBV6-3 and TRBJ1-1, with D possibly TRBD1 on 5 matching bases. This CDR3 spans 13 amino acids. The V and J ends lost 5 bases and 1 base respectively, with 8 bases between them. In germline, CDR1 is MNHEY, CDR2 SVGEGT. The CDR3, as DNA: TGTGCCAGCAGTACAACAGGGAACACTGAAGCTTTCTTT. Translated: CASSTTGNTEAFF.

J is TRBJ2-2 and V is TRBV25-1; 7 bases match TRBD1. In germline, CDR1 is MGHDK, CDR2 SYGVNS. The CDR3 has 17 amino acids. V shed 6 bases and J 8 bases; nucleotides not matched to a gene: 18. The CDR3 DNA sequence: TGTGCCAGCAGCACACTACGACAGGGCCCTCTGAGAGGGGAGCTGTTTTTT. This translates into CASSTLRQGPLRGELFF.

The chain carries TRBV6-6 and TRBJ2-5; a possible D gene is TRBD1 (6 bases). This CDR3 is built from 13 residues. Between the trimmed V and J ends, which lost 0 bases and 5 bases, there was a span of 7 bases. Germline V gene sequence: CDR1 MNHNY, CDR2 SVGAGI (reference sequence). The chain's CDR3 is CASSYSDSETQYF. In DNA, the CDR3 is TGTGCCAGCAGTTACTCGGACAGCGAGACCCAGTACTTC.

The rearrangement links TRBV5-1 to TRBJ2-3; D remains ambiguous. The V and J ends lost 1 base and 4 bases respectively, with 13 bases between them. The V gene's germline CDR1 is SGHRS and CDR2 YFSETQ. The CDR3 has 15 residues. The CDR3 protein is CASSLSWVAPDTQYF. The DNA for the CDR3 is TGCGCCAGCAGCTTGTCGTGGGTAGCTCCAGATACGCAGTATTTT.

This clone was observed a single time. The J gene is TRBJ2-6, the V gene TRBV19; no clear D. The CDR3 runs 15 residues. In germline, CDR1 is LNHDA, CDR2 SQIVND (reference sequence). V was shortened by 8 bases and J by 0 bases, with 11 bases between the two germline ends. This chain's CDR3 is CASSQRTSGANVLTF. CDR3 DNA sequence: TGTGCCAGTTCACAACGAACCTCTGGGGCCAACGTCCTGACTTTC.

The chain joins TRBV5-1 to TRBJ1-1, with unresolved D. The CDR3 is made up of 13 amino acids. Trimming pared 5 bases from V and 1 base from J, leaving 9 bases between. Germline lookup yields CDR1 SGHRS and CDR2 YFSETQ. CDR3 nucleotides: TGCGCCAGCAGGTGGGAGGGGAACACTGAAGCTTTCTTT. It specifies CASRWEGNTEAFF.

The chain is built from TRBV9 and TRBJ2-1; D possibly corresponds to TRBD2 (6 bases). The V end was cut by 6 bases, the J end by 10 bases, with 17 bases between. The CDR3 extends over 13 amino acids. Looked up from germline, CDR1 is SGDLS and CDR2 is YYNGEE. CDR3 DNA sequence: TGTGCCAGCACCCCCGGGAGCCAGGGCGAGCAGTTCTTC. Protein product: CASTPGSQGEQFF.

The chain combines TRBV29-1 with TRBJ2-3, with D maybe TRBD2 (7 bases). Trimming removed 4 bases at V and 8 bases at J, with 19 bases between. CDR3 length equals 14 residues. Germline V gene sequence: CDR1 SQVTM, CDR2 ANQGSEA. This chain's CDR3 is CSVGGGTSGGTQYF. The DNA of the CDR3 is TGCAGCGTTGGAGGGGGGACCTCGGGAGGTACGCAGTATTTT.

This clone occurred once. The J gene is TRBJ2-3, the V gene TRBV19, with D tentatively TRBD2 (7 bases). This CDR3 spans 13 amino acids. The germline V gene encodes CDR1 LNHDA and CDR2 SQIVND (reference sequence). V was shortened by 9 bases and J by 11 bases, with 21 bases between the two germline ends. This CDR3 is CASARGAQFGQYF. The CDR3, as DNA: TGTGCCAGCGCCCGGGGGGCCCAGTTTGGGCAGTATTTT.